This passage covers 9 T cell receptor beta chains from one sample sequenced in a study of monozygotic twins with inflammatory bowel disease. TCRdb derives one entry per CDR3 protein from the 5' RACE reads, leaving out DNA. The sample data list over 130,000 distinct CDR3 sequences. Material: blood. These receptors all stem from a human donor with ulcerative colitis or Crohn's disease, or a healthy co-twin of an affected twin (not recorded which).

V gene TRBV10-3 combines with J gene TRBJ2-3; TCRdb names TRBD2, which stays unverified in the absence of DNA. The germline V gene encodes CDR1 ENHRY and CDR2 SYGVKD. This CDR3 is built from 17 residues. CDR3 protein: CAISGKLAGGTTDTQYF.

The genes are TRBV11-3 and TRBJ1-1; TCRdb returns TRBD1, unconfirmable since there is no DNA. The V gene's germline CDR1 is SGHNT and CDR2 YENEEA. The CDR3 consists of 14 residues. CDR3 loop: CASSLQGRNTEAFF. Full variable domain (outside the CDR3, taken from reference TRBV11-3 and TRBJ1-1): EAGVVQSPRYKIIEKKQPVAFWCNPISGHNTLYWYLQNLGQGPELLIRYENEEAVDDSQLPKDRFSAERLKGVDSTLKIQPAELGDSAVYLCASSLQGRNTEAFFGQGTRLTVV.

The CDR3 sequence: CASRPSYNEQFF. The J gene is TRBJ2-1, the V gene TRBV6-2 or TRBV6-3. CDR1 MNHEY and CDR2 SVGEGT come from the germline V gene. This CDR3 has 12 residues.

This chain joins TRBV5-1 and TRBJ2-3; TCRdb picks TRBD1, but there is no DNA to check that call. The germline V gene has CDR1 SGHRS and CDR2 YFSETQ. The CDR3 runs to 16 residues. CDR3 amino acids: CASSLARDASTDTQYF.

The chain has TRBV20-1 and TRBJ2-1; as DNA is missing, the TRBD2 call by TCRdb cannot be tested. CDR3 size: 14 residues. Germline V gene data show CDR1 as DFQATT and CDR2 as SNEGSKA (reference sequence). Here the CDR3 reads CSARDQGLGDEQFF.

This chain joins TRBV12-3 or TRBV12-4 and TRBJ2-5. This CDR3 is built from 13 residues. The CDR3 here is CASSTQVRETQYF.

The V and J genes are TRBV6-4 and TRBJ2-1. Germline V gene data show CDR1 as MRHNA and CDR2 as SNTAGT. This CDR3 region has 15 residues. The CDR3 loop reads CASSDEVVSYNEQFF.

This chain uses TRBV5-1 with TRBJ1-6. This CDR3 region has 17 residues. The V gene's germline CDR1 is SGHRS and CDR2 YFSETQ. CDR3 residues: CASSSGGTSSYNSPLHF. Using reference TRBV5-1 and TRBJ1-6 for the parts outside the CDR3, the full variable domain is KAGVTQTPRYLIKTRGQQVTLSCSPISGHRSVSWYQQTPGQGLQFLFEYFSETQRNKGNFPGRFSGRQFSNSRSEMNVSTLELGDSALYLCASSSGGTSSYNSPLHFGNGTRLTVT.

V and J are TRBV29-1 and TRBJ2-2. This CDR3 is built from 12 residues. CDR1 and CDR2 (germline): SQVTM, ANQGSEA. CDR3 sequence reads: CSVEGYGGELFF.